These T cell receptor beta chains were read from a single sample in a study of cytomegalovirus exposure and HLA in healthy donors. The protocol was immunoSEQ multiplex PCR, while the TCRdb copy is restricted to in-frame clones and leaves out a portion. There are around 100,000 clones in the sample; under 70% occur only once, and over 6.5% lies in the top ten. The sample consisted of PBMCs. Source of these receptors: a man aged 18-30 years in good health and CMV-seropositive. CDR3s include the opening cysteine and the closing phenylalanine or tryptophan. Fields, in order: CDR3 protein, CDR3 DNA, J gene, D gene, V gene, clone size. The D gene is left open where the match is weak. Clone size appears in some rows only: once, few, many, or a class for an expanded clone.

CDR3aa: CASSEMGGETEAFF; CDR3nt: TGTGCCAGCAGTGAAATGGGGGGGGAGACTGAAGCTTTCTTT; j_gene: TRBJ1-1; d_gene: NA; v_gene: TRBV6-1; abundance: NA
CDR3aa: CASSISAATVLPNEKLFF; CDR3nt: TGTGCCAGTAGTATATCCGCCGCCACAGTTCTGCCTAATGAAAAACTGTTTTTT; j_gene: TRBJ1-4; d_gene: NA; v_gene: TRBV19; abundance: NA
CDR3aa: CASSPWPGQGAREQYF; CDR3nt: TGCGCCAGCAGCCCATGGCCCGGACAGGGGGCGAGGGAGCAGTACTTC; j_gene: TRBJ2-7; d_gene: TRBD1; v_gene: TRBV5-1; abundance: NA
CDR3aa: CASSLVPSSSYEQYF; CDR3nt: TGTGCCAGCAGCCTCGTCCCTAGTTCCTCCTACGAGCAGTACTTC; j_gene: TRBJ2-7; d_gene: NA; v_gene: TRBV11-2; abundance: NA
CDR3aa: CASSAFHEQYF; CDR3nt: TGTGCCAGTAGTGCGTTTCACGAGCAGTACTTC; j_gene: TRBJ2-7; d_gene: NA; v_gene: TRBV19; abundance: NA
CDR3aa: CASSEPLGGEQFF; CDR3nt: TGTGCCAGCAGTGAGCCCCTAGGAGGTGAGCAGTTCTTC; j_gene: TRBJ2-1; d_gene: NA; v_gene: TRBV25-1; abundance: NA
CDR3aa: CASSQDTEGNQPQHF; CDR3nt: TGTGCCAGCAGTCAGGACACTGAGGGCAATCAGCCCCAGCATTTT; j_gene: TRBJ1-5; d_gene: NA; v_gene: TRBV6-5; abundance: NA
CDR3aa: CASKQAPPQETQYF; CDR3nt: TGTGCCAGCAAACAGGCCCCTCCTCAGGAGACCCAGTACTTC; j_gene: TRBJ2-5; d_gene: NA; v_gene: TRBV7-2; abundance: NA
CDR3aa: CASSLIVTGELFF; CDR3nt: TGTGCCAGCAGCTTGATAGTCACCGGGGAGCTGTTTTTT; j_gene: TRBJ2-2; d_gene: NA; v_gene: TRBV5-8; abundance: once
CDR3aa: CASSLLGLSDTQYF; CDR3nt: TGTGCCAGCAGCTTACTGGGACTTTCGGATACGCAGTATTTT; j_gene: TRBJ2-3; d_gene: NA; v_gene: TRBV7-3; abundance: NA
CDR3aa: CASSLEQGTYNEQFF; CDR3nt: TGTGCCAGCAGCTTAGAGCAGGGTACCTACAATGAGCAGTTCTTC; j_gene: TRBJ2-1; d_gene: NA; v_gene: TRBV7-2; abundance: NA
CDR3aa: CASSMSGGFEEAFF; CDR3nt: TGTGCCAGTAGTATGTCGGGCGGGTTTGAAGAAGCTTTCTTT; j_gene: TRBJ1-1; d_gene: NA; v_gene: TRBV19; abundance: many
CDR3aa: CASSPDRFTDTQYF; CDR3nt: TGCGCCAGCAGTCCCGACAGATTCACAGATACGCAGTATTTT; j_gene: TRBJ2-3; d_gene: NA; v_gene: TRBV10-1; abundance: NA
CDR3aa: CASSNNRVTGELFF; CDR3nt: TGTGCCAGCAGCAATAACAGGGTCACCGGGGAGCTGTTTTTT; j_gene: TRBJ2-2; d_gene: NA; v_gene: TRBV6-6; abundance: NA
CDR3aa: CATSSQDYGYTF; CDR3nt: TGTGCCACCAGCAGCCAGGACTATGGCTACACCTTC; j_gene: TRBJ1-2; d_gene: NA; v_gene: TRBV15; abundance: NA
CDR3aa: CASSPAGGVEDTQYF; CDR3nt: TGTGCCAGCAGTCCTGCGGGGGGGGTGGAAGATACGCAGTATTTT; j_gene: TRBJ2-3; d_gene: TRBD2; v_gene: TRBV5-5; abundance: NA
CDR3aa: CASSVDDGGVWGTQYF; CDR3nt: TGTGCCAGCAGCGTAGATGACGGGGGGGTCTGGGGGACCCAGTACTTC; j_gene: TRBJ2-5; d_gene: TRBD2; v_gene: TRBV9; abundance: NA
CDR3aa: CASSLEPLPPAEAFF; CDR3nt: TGTGCCAGCAGCTTAGAGCCCCTACCTCCCGCAGAAGCTTTCTTT; j_gene: TRBJ1-1; d_gene: NA; v_gene: TRBV7-3; abundance: NA
CDR3aa: CASSGDSRNQPQHF; CDR3nt: TGTGCCAGCAGTGGGGACAGTCGGAATCAGCCCCAGCATTTT; j_gene: TRBJ1-5; d_gene: TRBD1; v_gene: TRBV7-9; abundance: NA
CDR3aa: CASSPRPGKNEKLFF; CDR3nt: TGTGCCAGCTCACCAAGGCCAGGGAAGAATGAAAAACTGTTTTTT; j_gene: TRBJ1-4; d_gene: NA; v_gene: TRBV18; abundance: NA
CDR3aa: CASSSITGTGFTRSDYGYTF; CDR3nt: TGTGCCAGCAGCTCGATAACCGGGACAGGGTTTACTCGGTCGGACTATGGCTACACCTTC; j_gene: TRBJ1-2; d_gene: TRBD1; v_gene: TRBV5-5; abundance: NA
CDR3aa: CASSPPGTSRGPLGEQYF; CDR3nt: TGTGCCAGCTCACCACCAGGTACGAGCAGGGGACCGCTAGGCGAGCAGTACTTC; j_gene: TRBJ2-7; d_gene: NA; v_gene: TRBV18; abundance: NA
CDR3aa: CSVDLDRGPETQYF; CDR3nt: TGCAGCGTTGATTTGGACAGGGGCCCCGAGACCCAGTACTTC; j_gene: TRBJ2-5; d_gene: TRBD1; v_gene: TRBV29-1; abundance: few
CDR3aa: CSVLGQTGKLFF; CDR3nt: TGCAGCGTTCTCGGACAGACTGGAAAACTGTTTTTT; j_gene: TRBJ1-4; d_gene: NA; v_gene: TRBV29-1; abundance: NA
CDR3aa: CATRKGSGTGELFF; CDR3nt: TGTGCCACCCGGAAGGGGTCGGGCACCGGGGAGCTGTTTTTT; j_gene: TRBJ2-2; d_gene: NA; v_gene: TRBV6-5; abundance: few
CDR3aa: CASTWAGDGYGYTF; CDR3nt: TGCGCCTCCACCTGGGCGGGGGATGGCTATGGCTACACCTTC; j_gene: TRBJ1-2; d_gene: NA; v_gene: TRBV5-1; abundance: NA